This T cell receptor beta chain was captured in a study of blood T cell repertoires in COVID-19. The CDR3 has 13 amino acids. Looked up from germline, CDR1 is MDHEN and CDR2 is SYDVKM. Trimming removed 4 bases at V and 6 bases at J, with 9 bases between. Sequencing was performed with immunoSEQ multiplex PCR; in TCRdb, only in-frame clones are kept and a portion is missing. This repertoire shows a few hundred thousand clones, just under 85% found once; its top ten account for under 1.5%. Those who participated ranged in age from roughly 18 to 90 years and resided in 20 to 30 US areas. Participants' reported clinical history set cohort assignment.

Sample: PBMCs or T cells enriched from blood (not recorded which). The rearrangement joins TRBV28 to TRBJ2-2; D may be TRBD1 (5 bases). The receptor's source is a middle-aged woman with acute COVID-19. CDR3 sequence: CASSSQVPGELFF. The DNA of the CDR3 is TGTGCCAGCAGTTCACAGGTGCCCGGGGAGCTGTTTTTT.